This T cell receptor (beta chain) was identified in a study of Graves' ophthalmopathy and Graves' hyperthyroidism. Study background: The authors collected peripheral blood at initial diagnosis, before any treatment.

The trim removed 0 bases at V and 8 bases at J, leaving 4 bases unmatched. The CDR3 consists of 14 residues. The V gene's germline CDR1 is SGDLS and CDR2 YYNGEE. Fresh peripheral blood, roughly 10 ml, was the PBMC source. Whole-study results and caveats: Blood also carried most expanded thyroid clonotypes exceeding 0.001 frequency. A model built from 13 signatures distinguished ophthalmopathy from stable hyperthyroidism with approximately 88% sensitivity and about 80% specificity.

RNA transcripts served as template for amplifying TCR beta CDR3 sequences. Investigators did first-round RT-PCR with HTBI primers, then second-round multiplex PCR. TCRdb used MiXCR to reprocess the multiplex PCR reads, holding one entry per CDR3 protein. The sample includes 450,000 or so distinct CDR3 sequences, about an eighth of them seen just once. With respect to this clonotype: Its matching antigen is unknown. A much more abundant neighbour one base away suggests this may be a read error.

This receptor was obtained from a woman in her thirties with Graves' ophthalmopathy. The chain recombines TRBV9 with TRBJ1-1; 10 positions match TRBD1. The specimen was blood. The CDR3 DNA is TGTGCCAGCAGCGTAGGACAGGGGGCTCGGGAAGCTTTCTTT. It encodes CASSVGQGAREAFF.